Listed below are T cell receptor beta chains from one sample, sequenced in a study of cytomegalovirus exposure and HLA in healthy donors. The assay was immunoSEQ multiplex PCR, and TCRdb's table has in-frame clones only and misses some. Of approximately 200,000 clones listed, roughly 80% are singletons. The sequenced sample was PBMCs. These receptors all come from a woman aged 45-59 years in good health and CMV-seropositive. Both conserved end residues are part of each CDR3. The order of the fields is D gene, V gene, J gene, clone size, CDR3 protein, CDR3 DNA. The D gene is left open where the match is weak. Size tells how often a clone was seen (once, few, many) or the class of an expanded clone, and some rows leave it out.

TRBD1	TRBV9	TRBJ1-1	.	CASSVAAWGQMNTEAFF	TGTGCCAGCAGCGTAGCTGCATGGGGACAGATGAACACTGAAGCTTTCTTT
TRBD1	TRBV19	TRBJ1-1	.	CASTPRTGVTEAFF	TGTGCCAGTACCCCCAGGACAGGGGTCACTGAAGCTTTCTTT
TRBD2	TRBV18	TRBJ2-5	.	CASSRMVGRLAGEETQYF	TGTGCCAGCTCCCGAATGGTCGGAAGACTAGCGGGAGAAGAGACCCAGTACTTC
.	TRBV27	TRBJ2-7	.	CASSLSAAGNEQYF	TGTGCCAGCAGTTTATCAGCGGCCGGAAACGAGCAGTACTTC
.	TRBV4-3	TRBJ2-2	.	CASSQGTANTGELFF	TGCGCCAGCAGCCAAGGGACAGCAAACACCGGGGAGCTGTTTTTT
.	TRBV27	TRBJ1-1	.	CASSPYRGKNTEAFF	TGTGCCAGCAGTCCCTATAGGGGGAAGAACACTGAAGCTTTCTTT
TRBD1	TRBV7-8	TRBJ2-7	once	CASSFGGQGYSYEQYF	TGTGCCAGCAGCTTTGGGGGACAGGGGTACTCCTACGAGCAGTACTTC
.	TRBV15	TRBJ2-4	.	CAIGGAGSQNSQYF	TGTGCCATAGGGGGAGCGGGGTCCCAAAACAGTCAGTACTTC
.	TRBV27	TRBJ1-4	.	CASSPRQATNEKLFF	TGTGCCAGCAGTCCTCGACAAGCAACTAATGAAAAACTGTTTTTT
.	TRBV29-1	TRBJ2-1	.	CSVPLLESYNEQFF	TGCAGCGTGCCCTTACTAGAATCCTACAATGAGCAGTTCTTC
.	TRBV5-8	TRBJ2-7	.	CASSLRPGAYEQYF	TGTGCCAGCAGCTTGCGCCCAGGGGCGTACGAGCAGTACTTC
TRBD1	TRBV28	TRBJ1-2	.	CASSPPLFTGQGNYGYTF	TGTGCCAGCAGTCCACCCTTGTTTACGGGACAGGGAAACTATGGCTACACCTTC
TRBD1	TRBV7-9	TRBJ1-5	.	CASSLEGQGAFNQPQHF	TGTGCCAGCAGCTTAGAAGGACAGGGGGCTTTCAATCAGCCCCAGCATTTT
TRBD2	TRBV6-1	TRBJ2-7	.	CASHAAGGLTEQYF	TGTGCCAGTCACGCGGCGGGGGGGCTTACCGAGCAGTACTTC
.	TRBV25-1	TRBJ2-3	few	CASGGTDTQYF	TGTGCCAGCGGGGGGACAGATACGCAGTATTTT
TRBD1	TRBV7-2	TRBJ2-2	.	CASSFRTGGTGELFF	TGTGCCAGCAGCTTCCGGACAGGGGGCACCGGGGAGCTGTTTTTT
TRBD1	TRBV7-8	TRBJ2-7	once	CASSRRGTGYEQYF	TGTGCCAGCAGCCGTAGGGGGACAGGCTACGAGCAGTACTTC
TRBD1	TRBV28	TRBJ2-7	.	CASRGTGRYEQYF	TGTGCCAGCCGGGGGACAGGGCGGTACGAGCAGTACTTC
TRBD2	TRBV5-1	TRBJ2-3	.	CASSYTSGNADTQYF	TGCGCCAGCAGCTACACTAGCGGGAACGCAGATACGCAGTATTTT
TRBD2	TRBV28	TRBJ2-7	.	CASSPGLAGSYEQYF	TGTGCCAGCAGTCCCGGACTAGCGGGTTCCTACGAGCAGTACTTC
TRBD2	TRBV19	TRBJ2-7	.	CASSSRLAGEVDEQYF	TGTGCCAGTAGTTCGCGACTAGCGGGAGAAGTGGACGAGCAGTACTTC
TRBD1	TRBV18	TRBJ1-5	.	CASSEQGVGQPQHF	TGTGCCAGCTCAGAGCAGGGGGTCGGTCAGCCCCAGCATTTT
TRBD2	TRBV7-2	TRBJ2-2	.	CASSGRAGGGNTGELFF	TGTGCCAGCAGCGGACGAGCGGGAGGGGGAAACACCGGGGAGCTGTTTTTT
TRBD1	TRBV5-4	TRBJ2-7	once	CASSPGQAATEQYF	TGTGCCAGCAGCCCTGGACAGGCCGCTACCGAGCAGTACTTC
.	TRBV25-1	TRBJ2-3	.	CASSDPPGEGITDTQYF	TGTGCCAGCAGTGACCCACCAGGGGAAGGCATCACAGATACGCAGTATTTT
.	TRBV5-6	TRBJ2-7	.	CASSLALSYEQYF	TGTGCCAGCAGCTTGGCCCTGAGCTACGAGCAGTACTTC
TRBD1	TRBV30	TRBJ2-5	.	CAWRGDRIEMSQYF	TGTGCCTGGAGGGGGGACAGAATAGAGATGTCCCAGTACTTC
.	TRBV20-1	TRBJ1-1	.	CSAVEVTEAFF	TGCAGTGCTGTGGAGGTTACTGAAGCTTTCTTT
TRBD1	TRBV5-4	TRBJ2-5	.	CASSLGQGETQYF	TGTGCCAGCAGCCTGGGACAGGGAGAGACCCAGTACTTC
.	TRBV7-2	TRBJ1-3	.	CASSLGGTKNTIYF	TGTGCCAGCAGCCTCGGCGGGACCAAAAACACCATATATTTT
.	TRBV19	TRBJ2-7	.	CASSRVLGYEQYF	TGTGCCAGTAGTCGGGTCCTTGGGTACGAGCAGTACTTC
.	TRBV10-3	TRBJ2-3	few	CAISGEADTQYF	TGTGCCATCAGTGGCGAGGCAGATACGCAGTATTTT
.	TRBV7-9	TRBJ2-3	once	CASSASTASTDTQYF	TGTGCCAGCAGCGCCTCGACAGCTAGCACAGATACGCAGTATTTT
.	TRBV2	TRBJ2-7	once	CASTIGRQAYEQYF	TGTGCCAGCACTATAGGCAGGCAAGCCTACGAGCAGTACTTC
TRBD1	TRBV28	TRBJ1-2	.	CASSSGTVVYGYTF	TGTGCCAGCAGTTCCGGGACAGTAGTCTATGGCTACACCTTC
.	TRBV10-1	TRBJ2-3	.	CASSAGETDTQYF	TGCGCCAGCAGTGCGGGGGAGACAGATACGCAGTATTTT
.	TRBV7-9	TRBJ2-5	.	CAGSPLETQYF	TGTGCCGGCAGCCCCCTGGAGACCCAGTACTTC
TRBD2	TRBV10-3	TRBJ2-3	.	CASGTSGGISDTQYF	TGTGCCAGCGGGACTAGCGGGGGGATATCAGATACGCAGTATTTT
TRBD2	TRBV11-2	TRBJ2-7	.	CASSSLTGTSGKGYEQYF	TGTGCCAGCAGCTCTCTAACCGGGACTAGCGGGAAGGGCTACGAGCAGTACTTC
TRBD1	TRBV4-1	TRBJ2-7	.	CASSQEGTGIYEQYF	TGCGCCAGCAGCCAAGAAGGGACAGGGATCTACGAGCAGTACTTC
TRBD1	TRBV5-1	TRBJ2-4	.	CASSLGDRDNSQYF	TGCGCCAGCAGCTTGGGTGACAGGGATAACAGTCAGTACTTC
.	TRBV9	TRBJ2-5	.	CASSVGASGTQYF	TGTGCCAGCAGCGTAGGAGCGTCTGGGACCCAGTACTTC
.	TRBV2	TRBJ1-5	few	CASSETGFGNQPQHF	TGTGCCAGCAGTGAAACAGGATTCGGCAATCAGCCCCAGCATTTT
.	TRBV29-1	TRBJ1-2	.	CSSTEGRGYTF	TGCAGCTCAACGGAGGGGCGCGGCTACACCTTC
TRBD2	TRBV7-9	TRBJ2-2	.	CASSPRLAGENTGELFF	TGTGCCAGCAGCCCTCGACTAGCGGGGGAGAACACCGGGGAGCTGTTTTTT
TRBD2	TRBV4-2	TRBJ2-7	once	CASSGRGLLDEQYF	TGTGCCAGCAGCGGGAGGGGCCTTTTAGACGAGCAGTACTTC
.	TRBV9	TRBJ2-3	.	CASSVVGATDTQYF	TGTGCCAGCAGCGTAGTAGGGGCCACAGATACGCAGTATTTT
TRBD1	TRBV18	TRBJ2-2	.	CASSPMTGEYTGELFF	TGTGCCAGCTCACCAATGACAGGGGAGTACACCGGGGAGCTGTTTTTT
.	TRBV7-9	TRBJ1-2	.	CSSSPAPGTPF	TGTTCCAGCAGCCCGGCCCCCGGGACTCCCTTC
TRBD2	TRBV9	TRBJ2-1	.	CASSVATTGASGEQFF	TGTGCCAGCAGCGTAGCTACCACCGGGGCTAGCGGTGAGCAGTTCTTC
.	TRBV7-9	TRBJ1-3	.	CASSLEAGTGNTIYF	TGTGCCAGCAGCTTAGAGGCGGGGACTGGAAACACCATATATTTT
.	TRBV6-5	TRBJ2-5	.	CASSYSYRAQETQYF	TGTGCCAGCAGTTACTCATACAGGGCCCAAGAGACCCAGTACTTC
.	TRBV5-1	TRBJ1-1	.	CASSLAGVAGSEAFF	TGCGCCAGCAGCTTGGCTGGGGTAGCGGGGTCGGAAGCTTTCTTT
.	TRBV5-1	TRBJ2-3	.	CASSPGDFTDTQYF	TGCGCCAGCAGCCCCGGGGACTTCACAGATACGCAGTATTTT
.	TRBV7-2	TRBJ2-1	once	CASSLGQAVYNEQFF	TGTGCCAGCAGCTTAGGTCAGGCAGTATACAATGAGCAGTTCTTC